This record covers a single TCR beta chain. Its recognized antigen is unknown. The record has no base qualities; no much larger clone is one base away. The method was the immunoSEQ multiplex PCR assay. A mixture of 60 forward primers for TCR Vbeta segments and 13 reverse primers for TCR Jbeta segments was used in the multiplex PCR. The CDR3 region of rearranged TCR beta genes was amplified from genomic DNA with a multiplex PCR assay. The Illumina HiSeq System was used to sequence the amplified TCR beta libraries as 87-base-pair reads. The original methods were these. A later analysis counted tens of millions of unique TCR beta chains across the 690 or so repertoires, and roughly 11 million of these chains were shared by at least two donors. Raw reads were error-corrected and collapsed into unique sequences with a nearest-neighbor algorithm that merged closely related sequences to remove PCR and sequencing errors. V, D and J gene segments were assigned by aligning CDR3 sequences to IMGT reference sequences. For a sequence to be retained, a match of at least six nucleotides was required to both a V gene segment and a J gene segment. A rearrangement was called productive if the CDR3 had no stop codons and remained in frame with V and J, and every other rearrangement was called non-productive. Following IMGT convention, CDR3 was defined as the stretch from the second conserved V-encoded cysteine to the conserved J-encoded phenylalanine. In an earlier analysis of around 570 of the donors, sequences lacking an unambiguous match to a single V gene segment were excluded. An earlier analysis of approximately 590 of the donors classified V segments as functional when productive rearrangements were above 56.7% and as segregating when the standard deviation between donors was above 5%. To diagnose cytomegalovirus status from the catalog of TCR beta chain sequences, a statistical classification framework was built. V and J gene assignment, in a later analysis, came from comparing TCR nucleotide sequences with IMGT/GENE-DB human TR gene sequences. In a later analysis, CDR3 sequences and most-parsimonious VDJ recombination scenarios were assigned using the TCRdist pipeline. In a later analysis, each TCR beta chain was defined by its CDR3 amino acid sequence together with its V-gene family, and reads without a unique V-gene family were excluded. A later analysis removed 592 highly shared, low-generation-probability nucleotide sequences to deal with suspected cross-contamination and a sequencing artifact. In a later analysis, a clonal expansion index for each public chain was calculated from normalized within-repertoire ranks of inferred template counts. Generation probabilities in a later analysis came from a VDJ recombination model fitted to out-of-frame rearrangements, and those results were checked against IGoR. In a later analysis, hypergeometric tests were used to score TCR-TCR, TCR-HLA and TCR-CMV co-occurrence, with a repertoire-size bias correction applied to TCR pairs. False discovery rates were estimated in a later analysis by permuting HLA or CMV assignments 20 times. In a later analysis, co-occurring TCRs were grouped using DBSCAN, with TCRdist sequence similarity added in when clustering inside HLA-allele-positive subsets. Co-occurrence clustering excluded repertoires with fewer than 30,000 or more than 120,000 public chains, plus five with anomalous nucleotide sharing. Here the immuneACCESS table is served through TCRdb, limited to in-frame sequences with V and J called. Missing clones are a known gap in these copies; in checked studies unresolved V genes cover under half, and the rest lacks a known reason. V and J calls and clone size are as listed in that table; D and trimming were resolved from the DNA. The sample records 180,000 or so clones, 82% of which are singletons. The biggest ten clones account for approximately 1.5% of the sample.

The cohort comprised hundreds of healthy bone marrow donors. At the time of sampling, all cohort members were nominally healthy, though unrecorded immune exposures were likely present. The donor tested CMV seronegative and was one of the 352 seronegative cohort members. A peripheral blood sample was provided by each donor, and peripheral blood mononuclear cells were used for TCR beta sequencing. The Qiagen DNeasy Blood Extraction Kit was used to extract genomic DNA from the blood cell samples. Its CDR3 holds 16 amino acids, cysteine through phenylalanine. CDR3 DNA is the only sequence kept; it has 48 bases, read in frame from the first base. V lost 3 bases and J lost 14 bases, and the count of bases not matched to a germline gene is 14. The germline V gene sets CDR1 to MNHNS and CDR2 to SASEGT. The data are from a study of cytomegalovirus exposure and HLA in healthy donors (dated by TCRdb to 2016 to 2017). Looking at the study overall: An earlier analysis of approximately 600 of the donors reported approximately 290 Gb of sequence data and 100 million to 130 million unique TCR beta sequences from roughly 180 million T cells. An early release that covered about 600 HLA-typed donors contained around 300 gigabases of sequencing data and tens of millions of unique TCR sequences. Of the roughly 390 genotyped donors, 75% to 85% were placed in the genetic ancestry cluster associated with self-reported Caucasian donors. The study aimed to test whether signatures of past pathogen exposure could be identified by cataloging public T cell receptors. The study profiled the T cell repertoires of 500 to 800 subjects by immunosequencing and related them to cytomegalovirus serostatus. Besides the first cohort of roughly 700 subjects, a separate validation cohort made up of over 100 different subjects was used. To predict cytomegalovirus infection status, the study brought together high-throughput TCR immunosequencing, statistical association of individual TCRs with disease status, and machine learning. In a later analysis, previously published TCR beta repertoires from several hundred donors were re-analyzed and high-resolution HLA genotyping was added so that TCR occurrence patterns could be studied. Rather than using new phenotypic data, the later analysis identified candidate immune exposures from TCR beta sequences and from how often those sequences occurred across donors. In an earlier analysis of roughly 600 of the donors, high-throughput TCR beta sequencing was used to judge whether each TCR beta V gene segment behaved as functional or pseudogenic. Donor age, sex, ethnicity and CMV serostatus were collected together with the repertoire data. Genome-wide SNP genotypes for about 55% of the roughly 670 donors were used in a later genetic analysis, which treated that subset as a discovery cohort. All discovery cohort repertoires had been generated using a single sequencing platform. Both class I and class II loci were covered by HLA typing, at four-digit resolution. Typing coverage differed by locus: A, B, C, DRB1 and DQB1 were typed in roughly 620-630 donors, DQA1 in roughly 500, DPA1 in over 600, and DPB1 in roughly 470. Several DR-DQ haplotypes were treated as single units for association and clustering because of strong linkage in the cohort. Among almost 400 genotyped donors of the cohort, an average of 235,054 unique TCR beta nucleotide sequences were sequenced per donor, approximately 20% of them non-productive. The paper's findings and limits, for the study overall: A group of highly shared sequence variants was considered likely to be a technical artifact of the sequencing pipeline. Linkage disequilibrium might explain the correlated functional status among segregating V segments, but an unknown experimental factor could not be ruled out. A later genetic analysis associated a missense DCLRE1C variant with V-gene and J-gene trimming of TCR beta chains, and an independent cohort replicated the association. The 87-base-pair reads could not distinguish some IMGT-functional V segments, including TRBV6-2 and TRBV6-3, so those segments were excluded. A few of the identified cytomegalovirus-associated TCR beta chains were confirmed in vitro to be specific for cytomegalovirus antigens. Over 15 rarely observed V segments, including chromosome 9 orphons, were excluded from the earlier analysis of approximately 500 of the donors because counts were too low. A later analysis reported that several top co-occurrence clusters appeared linked to parvovirus B19, influenza, CMV and Epstein-Barr virus. The study gave a list of about 150 TCR beta chains associated with cytomegalovirus. When HLA alleles, especially DR and DQ, strongly co-occurred, attributing TCR associations to individual alleles was difficult. A later analysis found that HLA-associated TCR beta chains were more clonally expanded and had lower generation probabilities than equally common non-associated chains. A later genetic analysis reported fewer N-insertions in productive TCRs among donors in an Asian-associated ancestry cluster than the roughly 620-donor mean. Only TCR beta chains were sequenced in this cohort, and the absence of alpha or paired-chain data limited detectable features. Most TCR sequences were observed very rarely across donors, whereas some public TCRs were present in many individuals. The presence/absence analyses assumed that sequencing depth was roughly uniform across donors, and that assumption may not be true. A later analysis found that TCR association rates varied across HLA loci, with DRB1 alleles showing the most associated TCRs and HLA-C alleles the fewest. The authors suggested that the approach could potentially be generalized to other disease states and immunological phenotypes. The only immune exposure information available for the cohort was CMV serostatus. Because some donors lacked HLA typing at each locus, the association tests relied only on the typed subset. Broadly in line with IMGT annotations, most TCR beta V segments showed up in productive rearrangements about 90% or about 30% of the time in an earlier analysis of several hundred of the donors. Specific HLA alleles were associated with 15,000 to 20,000 TCR beta sequences at a false discovery rate of 0.05 in a later analysis. Most CMV-associated TCR beta chains appeared to be HLA-restricted in a later analysis, and the HLA associations seemed to be driven largely by CMV exposure. The classifier was reported to diagnose cytomegalovirus status with high specificity and sensitivity in both the original cohort and the validation cohort. A further reported finding was that TCR beta sequences accurately predicted the HLA-A and HLA-B alleles for most subjects in the first cohort.

The sequence is built from TRBV6-1 and TRBJ2-3; TRBD2 fits 13 bases in the junction. Sequencing was performed on PBMCs. This clonotype was obtained from a man aged 40-49 years in good health and CMV-seronegative. The CDR3 reads as follows: CASSDLGRLAGGKGYF. At the DNA level, the sequence is TGTGCCAGCAGTGACCTGGGGAGACTAGCGGGGGGAAAGGGGTATTTT.